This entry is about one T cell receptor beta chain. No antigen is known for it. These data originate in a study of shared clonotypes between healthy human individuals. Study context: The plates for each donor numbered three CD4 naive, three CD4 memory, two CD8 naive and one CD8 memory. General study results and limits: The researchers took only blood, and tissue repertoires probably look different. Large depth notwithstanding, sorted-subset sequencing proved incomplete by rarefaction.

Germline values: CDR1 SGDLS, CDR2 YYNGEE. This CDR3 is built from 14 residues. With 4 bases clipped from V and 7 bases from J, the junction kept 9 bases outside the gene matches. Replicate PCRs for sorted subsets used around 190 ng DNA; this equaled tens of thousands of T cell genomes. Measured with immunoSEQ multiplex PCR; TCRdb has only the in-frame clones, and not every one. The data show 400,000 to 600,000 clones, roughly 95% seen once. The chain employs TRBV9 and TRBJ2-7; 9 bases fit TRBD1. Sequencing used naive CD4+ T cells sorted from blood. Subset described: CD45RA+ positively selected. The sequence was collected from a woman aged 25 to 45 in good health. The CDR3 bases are TGTGCCAGCAGCCCCGACAGGGGGACTGAGGAGCAGTACTTC. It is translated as CASSPDRGTEEQYF.